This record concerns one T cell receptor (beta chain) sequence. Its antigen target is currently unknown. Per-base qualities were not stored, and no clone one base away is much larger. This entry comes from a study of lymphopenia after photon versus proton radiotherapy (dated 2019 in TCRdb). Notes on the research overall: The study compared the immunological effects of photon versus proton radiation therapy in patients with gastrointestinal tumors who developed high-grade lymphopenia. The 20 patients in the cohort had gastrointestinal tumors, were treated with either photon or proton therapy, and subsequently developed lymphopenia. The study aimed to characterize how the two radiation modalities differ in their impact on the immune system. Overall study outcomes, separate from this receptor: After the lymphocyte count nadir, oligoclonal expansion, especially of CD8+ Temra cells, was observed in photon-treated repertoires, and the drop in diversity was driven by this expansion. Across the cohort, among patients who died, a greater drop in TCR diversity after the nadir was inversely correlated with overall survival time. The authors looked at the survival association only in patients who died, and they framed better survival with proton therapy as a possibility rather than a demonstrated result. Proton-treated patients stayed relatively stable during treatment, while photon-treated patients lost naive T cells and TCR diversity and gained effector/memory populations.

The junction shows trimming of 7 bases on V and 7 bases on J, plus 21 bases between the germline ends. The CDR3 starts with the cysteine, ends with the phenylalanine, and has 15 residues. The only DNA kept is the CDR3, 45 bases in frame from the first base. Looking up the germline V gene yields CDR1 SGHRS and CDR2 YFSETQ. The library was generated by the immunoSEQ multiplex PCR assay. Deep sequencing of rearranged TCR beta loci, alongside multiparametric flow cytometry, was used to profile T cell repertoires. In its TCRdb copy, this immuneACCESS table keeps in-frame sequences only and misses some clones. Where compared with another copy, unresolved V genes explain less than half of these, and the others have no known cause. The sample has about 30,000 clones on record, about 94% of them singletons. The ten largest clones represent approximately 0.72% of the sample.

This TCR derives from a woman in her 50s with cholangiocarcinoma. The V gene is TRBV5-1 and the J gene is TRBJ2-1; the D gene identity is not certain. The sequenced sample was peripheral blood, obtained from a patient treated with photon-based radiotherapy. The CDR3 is CASYLGPTMGNEQFF. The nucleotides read TGCGCCAGCTACCTCGGCCCCACGATGGGGAATGAGCAGTTCTTC.